These 5 T cell receptor beta chains share one sample of origin, sequenced in a study of spatial heterogeneity in lung cancer. Study-wide points: The number of expanded tumor alpha and beta chains correlated with mutation number.

No antigens are known for them. Using its own MiXCR run on the 5' RACE reads, TCRdb lists one record per CDR3 protein. This repertoire shows several thousand distinct CDR3 sequences, roughly 12% found once; its top ten account for around 26%. Time point noted: sample taken at primary tumor resection. The source was lung tumor tissue, collected at surgery. These receptors were obtained from a male donor with early-stage non-small cell lung cancer.

The sample holds a few counts of this clonotype. Found in a library prepared for alpha chains, this beta chain is an off-target read, and its abundance has little meaning. The chain joins TRBV20-1 to TRBJ1-2; TRBD1 matches 12 bases. CDR3 size: 17 residues. V gave up 1 base and J gave up 0 bases; unmatched junction bases: 6. Germline CDR1 is DFQATT and CDR2 is SNEGSKA (reference sequence). The CDR3 DNA reads TGCAGTGCTAGAGGAGGGGACAGGGGGCTTACTAACTATGGCTACACCTTC. Translation gives CSARGGDRGLTNYGYTF.

This clonotype was seen many times. In a library made to pick up alpha chains, this beta chain is a stray read with a size that means little. This chain connects TRBV20-1 to TRBJ2-7; D is uncertain. CDR3 length equals 15 residues. Trimming pared 0 bases from V and 1 base from J, leaving 13 bases between. Germline V gives CDR1 DFQATT, CDR2 SNEGSKA (reference sequence). The CDR3 loop is CSARDSGGGSYEQYF. CDR3 DNA sequence: TGCAGTGCTAGAGATTCGGGCGGCGGTTCCTACGAGCAGTACTTC.

In its sample, this clonotype ranks as medium-sized. This beta chain came through as a stray read in a library set up for alpha chains, and its size says little. The chain recombines TRBV7-2 with TRBJ2-7; no definite D call. V was trimmed by 1 base and J by 2 bases, leaving 9 bases between them. CDR1 is SGHTA, CDR2 FQGNSA, per germline. This CDR3 contains 14 residues. The CDR3 spells CASSLVVIPYEQYF. For the CDR3, the DNA is TGTGCCAGCAGCTTAGTAGTGATCCCCTACGAGCAGTACTTC.

This clonotype showed up many times. This beta chain turned up in a library designed for alpha chains; as an off-target read, its abundance says little. V usage is TRBV6-5 and J usage is TRBJ2-3, with a possible D match to TRBD1 (5 bases). The CDR3 contains 14 residues. Germline V gene sequence: CDR1 MNHEY, CDR2 SVGAGI. The germline V and J ends were trimmed by 5 bases and 5 bases, with 14 bases remaining between them. Here the CDR3 reads CASSPRTPRDTQYF. The CDR3 nucleotides read TGTGCCAGCAGTCCCCGGACACCAAGAGATACGCAGTATTTT.

Concerning this clonotype: The size of this beta chain means little, since it is a stray read in a library made for alpha chains. The chain recombines TRBV6-5 with TRBJ1-1; D unresolved. CDR1 is MNHEY and CDR2 is SVGAGI in the germline V gene. The CDR3 is made up of 13 amino acids. V shed 4 bases and J shed 1 base, with 7 bases lying between them. CDR3 region: CASSSPPNTEAFF. For the CDR3, the DNA is TGTGCCAGCAGTTCTCCACCGAACACTGAAGCTTTCTTT.